Following are 10 T cell receptor beta chains from one sample sequenced in a study of CD8 T cells in Susac syndrome. Reverse transcription used about 0.45 to 1 ug RNA and random hexamers. TCRdb independently ran MiXCR on the immunoSEQ multiplex PCR reads; one entry per CDR3 protein. The sample holds roughly 80,000 distinct CDR3 sequences; around 94% are singletons and the top ten take 0.26%. Sequenced input: CD8+ T cells from PBMCs. The receptors originated from a human donor in good health.

This chain uses TRBV15 with TRBJ1-1; 8 bases agree with TRBD1. The CDR3 extends over 15 amino acids. CDR1 LNHNV and CDR2 YYDKDF come from the germline V gene (reference sequence). The V gene end was trimmed by 6 bases and the J gene end by 5 bases; junction bases not matched to a gene: 11. The CDR3 loop reads CATRAIITGGTEAFF. CDR3 nucleotides: TGTGCCACCAGAGCTATAATTACAGGGGGTACTGAAGCTTTCTTT.

The rearrangement joins TRBV20-1 to TRBJ2-7; tentatively, D is TRBD2 (6 bases). The CDR3 sequence is 12 residues long. Germline V lookup: CDR1 DFQATT, CDR2 SNEGSKA (reference sequence). V shed 5 bases and J shed 5 bases, with 13 bases lying between them. The CDR3 nucleotides are TGCAGTGCTGGGGACGGGGGTCACGAGCAGTACGTC. Its protein is CSAGDGGHEQYV.

This rearrangement joins TRBV5-6 to TRBJ2-7, with 10 bases identical to TRBD1. V shed 2 bases and J 4 bases; nucleotides not matched to a gene: 12. CDR3 size: 17 residues. Germline CDR1 is SGHDT and CDR2 is YYEEEE. The CDR3 reads CASSFRPWTGGSYEQYF. For the CDR3, the DNA is TGTGCCAGCAGCTTTCGACCTTGGACAGGGGGATCTTACGAGCAGTACTTC.

This rearrangement joins TRBV27 to TRBJ2-3; possible D gene TRBD2, 6 bases. The CDR3 sequence is 13 residues long. Germline CDR1 reads MNHEY; CDR2 reads SMNVEV (reference sequence). With 4 bases removed from V and 1 base from J, the gap between germline ends came to 6 bases. The CDR3 protein is CASSWGGTDTQYF. CDR3 bases: TGTGCCAGCAGTTGGGGGGGCACAGATACGCAGTATTTT.

The CDR3 DNA sequence: TGCAGTGCTAGAGGGATCGACGGGAGATACACCGGGGAGCTGTTTTTT. Amino acid sequence: CSARGIDGRYTGELFF. This sequence joins TRBV20-1 and TRBJ2-2; possibly TRBD2 for D (6 bases). This CDR3 has 16 amino acids. The germline V and J ends were trimmed by 1 base and 3 bases, with 15 bases remaining between them. Germline V gives CDR1 DFQATT, CDR2 SNEGSKA (reference sequence).

The J gene is TRBJ1-2, the V gene TRBV5-1; maybe TRBD1 (6 bases). CDR3 size: 16 residues. The V end was cut by 0 bases, the J end by 6 bases, with 18 bases between. The V gene's germline CDR1 is SGHRS and CDR2 YFSETQ. The CDR3 region has the DNA TGCGCCAGCAGCTTGGGTAATCTGGTAGGGGGTGATGGCTACACCTTC. Protein: CASSLGNLVGGDGYTF.

This clonotype was counted once. The rearrangement uses TRBV9 and TRBJ2-7; the match to TRBD1 covers 8 bases. Germline lookup yields CDR1 SGDLS and CDR2 YYNGEE. V lost 4 bases, J lost 2 bases, and 5 bases stayed unmatched. CDR3 length: 14 residues. CDR3 region: CASSPGQDAYEQYV. The DNA for the CDR3 is TGTGCCAGCAGCCCGGGACAGGACGCCTACGAGCAGTACGTC.

This sequence joins TRBV7-6 and TRBJ2-7, with a possible D match to TRBD2 (6 bases). The V end lost 4 bases, the J end lost 6 bases, and 16 bases lay between the germline ends. Germline loops: CDR1 SGHVS, CDR2 FNYEAQ. This CDR3 contains 14 residues. CDR3 coding DNA: TGTGCCAGCAGCTCATCGCCGGGACTGGGCGAGCAGTACTTC. Translating gives CASSSSPGLGEQYF.

V usage is TRBV5-4 and J usage is TRBJ1-2, with D maybe TRBD1 (6 bases). Germline-derived CDR1 and CDR2 are SGHNT and YYREEE (reference sequence). Deletions cut 2 bases from V and 4 bases from J, with 12 bases between. CDR3 length: 14 amino acids. The CDR3, as DNA: TGTGCCAGCAGCTTTAAGACAGGTGGCTATGGCTACACCTTC. It is translated as CASSFKTGGYGYTF.

This rearrangement joins TRBV19 to TRBJ2-1; 10 nucleotides match TRBD2. The CDR3 has 15 amino acids. V dropped 6 bases and J dropped 1; count of bases not matched to a gene: 3. Per germline, CDR1 LNHDA and CDR2 SQIVND (reference sequence). The CDR3 is CASRVAGGSYNEQFF. CDR3 in DNA: TGTGCCAGTAGGGTAGCGGGAGGATCCTACAATGAGCAGTTCTTC.